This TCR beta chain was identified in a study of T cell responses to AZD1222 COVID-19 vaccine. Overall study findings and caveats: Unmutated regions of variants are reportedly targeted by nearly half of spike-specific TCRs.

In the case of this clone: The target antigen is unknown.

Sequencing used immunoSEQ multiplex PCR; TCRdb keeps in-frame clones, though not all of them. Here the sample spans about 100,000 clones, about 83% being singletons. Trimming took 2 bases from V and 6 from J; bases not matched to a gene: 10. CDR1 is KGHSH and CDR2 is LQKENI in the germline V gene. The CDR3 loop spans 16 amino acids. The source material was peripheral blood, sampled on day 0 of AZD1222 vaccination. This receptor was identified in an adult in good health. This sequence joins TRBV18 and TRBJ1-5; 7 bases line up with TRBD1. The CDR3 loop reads CASSPMRQGYVQPQHF. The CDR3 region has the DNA TGTGCCAGCTCACCAATGAGACAGGGTTATGTTCAGCCCCAGCATTTT. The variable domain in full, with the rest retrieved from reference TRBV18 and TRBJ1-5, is NAGVMQNPRHLVRRRGQEARLRCSPMKGHSHVYWYRQLPEEGLKFMVYLQKENIIDESGMPKERFSAEFPKEGPSILRIQQVVRGDSAAYFCASSPMRQGYVQPQHFGDGTRLSIL.